This T cell receptor beta chain was recorded in a study of CD8 T cells in Susac syndrome. Study outcomes and limitations: Regarding the TCR sequencing and HLA analysis, the study admitted that a relatively small number of individuals were involved.

Sequencing of TCR beta was performed on blood CD8+ T cells and on blood CD4+ T cells. FACS enriched CD8+ TEMRA cells, while bulk CD8+ and CD4+ were negatively isolated. The CDR3 length is 15 residues. The ends were cut back, 6 bases at V and 0 bases at J, with 15 bases in the middle. Germline values: CDR1 DFQATT, CDR2 SNEGSKA (reference sequence). RNA in amounts of about 0.45 to 1 ug was reverse transcribed with random hexamers. The immunoSEQ assay covered 54 Vbeta and 13 Jbeta segments for CDR3. TCRdb passed the immunoSEQ multiplex PCR reads through MiXCR, listing each CDR3 protein once. The sample has about 180,000 distinct CDR3 sequences, roughly 95% seen once. As concerns this clonotype: Its target is not known.

The gene calls are TRBV20-1 and TRBJ1-3, with unresolved D. The sequence was collected from a human donor with multiple sclerosis. Sample: CD4+ T cells from PBMCs. CDR3: CSANPRTGSGNTIYF. The DNA of the CDR3 is TGCAGTGCCAATCCCCGGACGGGCTCTGGAAACACCATATATTTT.